This T cell receptor beta chain was found in a study of graft-versus-host responses after intestinal transplantation. Study information: Every recipient underwent anti-thymocyte globulin induction, then tacrolimus and steroids for three to four years. Study findings and constraints: Circulating GvH clones peaking coincided with falling HvG clones soon after transplant. Recipient marrow contained GvH clones, some of which appeared first in ileum or blood. Those patients showing graft-donor T cell macrochimerism displayed high graft-versus-host to host-versus-graft clonal ratios in allografts.

This CDR3 has 13 amino acids. Trimming took 6 bases from V and 2 from J, leaving 10 bases between them. The germline V gene has CDR1 MDHEN and CDR2 SYDVKM. Assay used: immunoSEQ multiplex PCR; TCRdb lists only in-frame clones, some missing. Of over 45,000 clones listed, roughly nine tenths were seen once; the top ten hold approximately 0.6%. Concerning this clone itself: Its antigen remains unidentified.

This TCR derives from a human donor who was the organ donor for an intestinal transplant. The sequenced sample was unstimulated CD4+ T cells sorted from spleen or lymph node cells, obtained before transplant. This chain connects TRBV28 to TRBJ1-2, with D possibly being TRBD1 (6 bases). The DNA of the CDR3 is TGTGCCAGCAGGATACAGGGAAACTATGGCTACACCTTC. It encodes CASRIQGNYGYTF.